The rows below give T cell receptor beta chains drawn from one sample of a study of control samples from healthy donors and cancer patients. Profiling relied on immunoSEQ multiplex PCR, and the TCRdb table lists in-frame clones only, not all of them. Seen here are about 160,000 clones, approximately 93% observed once, and the top ten hold under 7%. The sample was blood. The receptors stem from a man between 18 and 29 years old in good health. Each CDR3 is given with its conserved first and last residue. A D gene is named only where the DNA matches it firmly. Expanded clones are given a class, and other clones once, few, many or no size at all.

>TRBD1|NA|14|TRBV5-1|TRBJ1-1
CASSLGQGRTEAFF
TGCGCCAGCAGCCTGGGACAGGGTAGGACTGAAGCTTTCTTT
>TRBD1|NA|15|TRBV11-2|TRBJ2-7
CASSLGDRAPYEQYF
TGTGCCAGCAGCTTGGGTGACAGGGCCCCCTACGAGCAGTACTTC
>NA|NA|15|TRBV7-9|TRBJ1-1
CASSLLDGLNTEAFF
TGTGCCAGCAGCCTCTTGGACGGTTTGAACACTGAAGCTTTCTTT
>NA|NA|14|TRBV6-5|TRBJ1-1
CASRYKGLNTEAFF
TGTGCCAGCAGATACAAAGGTCTGAACACTGAAGCTTTCTTT
>TRBD2|NA|21|TRBV10-1|TRBJ2-4
CARNFHAGTSGRRATKNIQYF
TGCGCCAGAAACTTCCACGCAGGGACTAGCGGGAGGCGGGCAACCAAAAACATTCAGTACTTC
>NA|NA|15|TRBV6-6|TRBJ1-5
CASSPSGSQNQPQHF
TGTGCCAGCAGCCCGTCCGGCAGCCAGAATCAGCCCCAGCATTTT
>NA|NA|15|TRBV20-1|TRBJ1-5
CSASARGKSNQPQHF
TGCAGTGCTAGTGCACGGGGTAAAAGCAATCAGCCCCAGCATTTT
>NA|NA|13|TRBV5-1|TRBJ1-2
CASSLARGDGYTF
TGCGCCAGCAGCTTGGCCAGGGGAGATGGCTACACCTTC
>NA|NA|11|TRBV6-5|TRBJ1-2
CASWDRGGYTF
TGTGCCAGTTGGGATAGGGGTGGCTACACCTTC
>NA|NA|11|TRBV6-5|TRBJ2-3
CASSTTDTQYF
TGTGCCAGCAGCACCACAGATACGCAGTATTTT
>TRBD2|NA|17|TRBV30|TRBJ2-6
CAWIRASGRSGANVLTF
TGTGCCTGGATTAGGGCTAGCGGGAGGTCAGGGGCCAACGTCCTGACTTTC
>NA|medium-sized|13|TRBV6-5|TRBJ2-7
CASIPAGQYEQYF
TGTGCCAGCATCCCGGCAGGACAGTACGAGCAGTACTTC
>NA|NA|15|TRBV9|TRBJ2-7
CASSPSRQGTYEQYF
TGTGCCAGCAGCCCAAGTCGGCAGGGAACCTACGAGCAGTACTTC
>NA|NA|15|TRBV7-9|TRBJ2-6
CASSFGGSGANVLTF
TGTGCCAGCAGCTTCGGGGGCTCTGGGGCCAACGTCCTGACTTTC
>NA|NA|17|TRBV7-9|TRBJ2-3
CASSLGGSGASTDTQYF
TGTGCCAGCAGCTTAGGAGGTTCGGGGGCAAGCACAGATACGCAGTATTTT
>TRBD1|NA|19|TRBV6-2/TRBV6-3|TRBJ1-5
CASSYTSRDRELRAQPQHF
TGTGCCAGCAGTTACACCTCCCGGGACAGGGAACTTCGAGCTCAGCCCCAGCATTTT
>TRBD1|NA|17|TRBV15|TRBJ1-4
CATSRGQGPATNEKLFF
TGTGCCACCAGCAGAGGACAGGGGCCAGCAACTAATGAAAAACTGTTTTTT
>NA|NA|14|TRBV28|TRBJ1-1
CASSLARRDTEAFF
TGTGCCAGCAGTTTAGCACGCCGGGACACTGAAGCTTTCTTT
>NA|NA|14|TRBV28|TRBJ2-5
CASSFQGGEETQYF
TGTGCCAGCAGTTTCCAGGGGGGGGAAGAGACCCAGTACTTC
>TRBD1|NA|15|TRBV7-2|TRBJ1-2
CASSQGVGQVYGYTF
TGTGCCAGCAGTCAAGGGGTTGGACAGGTCTATGGCTACACCTTC
>TRBD2|NA|18|TRBV5-1|TRBJ2-6
CASSREGGGLSGANVLTF
TGCGCCAGCAGCCGGGAGGGCGGGGGATTGTCTGGGGCCAACGTCCTGACTTTC
>NA|NA|11|TRBV7-2|TRBJ1-6
CASSSGGPLHF
TGTGCCAGCAGCTCCGGAGGACCCCTCCACTTT
>NA|many|13|TRBV2|TRBJ1-5
CASTGENYQPQHF
TGTGCCAGCACTGGAGAGAATTATCAGCCCCAGCATTTT
>TRBD1|NA|17|TRBV18|TRBJ2-1
CASSVRTGGVSYNEQFF
TGTGCCAGCTCAGTACGGACAGGGGGGGTCTCCTACAATGAGCAGTTCTTC
>NA|NA|14|TRBV28|TRBJ1-5
CASRTTGGHQPQHF
TGTGCCAGCAGGACCACCGGTGGGCATCAGCCCCAGCATTTT
>NA|NA|11|TRBV7-3|TRBJ2-1
CASSLGNEQFF
TGTGCCAGCAGCTTAGGCAATGAGCAGTTCTTC
>NA|NA|11|TRBV30|TRBJ1-1
CAWKTDLLTFF
TGTGCCTGGAAAACAGACCTACTGACTTTCTTT
>NA|NA|18|TRBV11-2|TRBJ2-2
CASSLRSSRQLNTGELFF
TGTGCCAGCAGCTTGAGATCTAGTAGACAGCTGAACACCGGGGAGCTGTTTTTT
>TRBD1|NA|16|TRBV6-4|TRBJ2-2
CASSDSTGANTGELFF
TGTGCCAGCAGTGACTCAACAGGGGCTAACACCGGGGAGCTGTTTTTT
>NA|NA|13|TRBV27|TRBJ2-3
CASSLRGTDTQYF
TGTGCCAGCAGTTTACGTGGCACAGATACGCAGTATTTT
>NA|NA|18|TRBV10-2|TRBJ2-5
CASSDSGWDPPNIGTQYF
TGCGCCAGCAGTGACTCGGGGTGGGACCCCCCTAACATTGGGACCCAGTACTTC
>NA|NA|16|TRBV10-3|TRBJ1-1
CAISETRGAWGTEAFF
TGTGCCATCAGTGAAACCCGTGGGGCTTGGGGAACTGAAGCTTTCTTT
>NA|NA|14|TRBV6-5|TRBJ2-7
CASSYDPESYEQYF
TGTGCCAGCAGTTACGACCCGGAATCCTACGAGCAGTACTTC
>NA|NA|13|TRBV9|TRBJ2-1
CASSVGRYNEQFF
TGTGCCAGCAGCGTAGGCAGATACAATGAGCAGTTCTTC
>NA|NA|13|TRBV30|TRBJ2-3
CAWSGGSTDTQYF
TGTGCCTGGAGTGGGGGTAGCACAGATACGCAGTATTTT
>NA|once|14|TRBV2|TRBJ1-4
CASCGLVVGEKLFF
TGTGCCAGCTGCGGTTTGGTCGTCGGTGAAAAACTGTTTTTT
>NA|NA|18|TRBV11-2|TRBJ2-1
CASSFPFSAASSYNEQFF
TGTGCCAGCAGCTTTCCTTTTTCGGCGGCCAGCTCCTACAATGAGCAGTTCTTC
>TRBD2|NA|14|TRBV28|TRBJ2-7
CASSLGTSGYEQYF
TGTGCCAGCAGTTTAGGTACTAGCGGCTACGAGCAGTACTTC
>NA|NA|12|TRBV6-2/TRBV6-3|TRBJ2-7
CASSYPAYEQYF
TGTGCCAGCAGTTACCCGGCCTACGAGCAGTACTTC
>NA|NA|17|TRBV5-1|TRBJ2-6
CASSLTRARTGANVLTF
TGCGCCAGCAGCTTGACGAGGGCAAGGACTGGGGCCAACGTCCTGACTTTC
>TRBD1|once|16|TRBV23-1|TRBJ1-2
CASSQGTGARLYGYTF
TGCGCCAGCAGTCAAGGGACAGGGGCGCGCCTCTATGGCTACACCTTC
>NA|NA|14|TRBV5-4|TRBJ1-1
CASSLWGLRTEAFF
TGTGCCAGCAGCTTGTGGGGGCTGAGAACTGAAGCTTTCTTT
>NA|NA|13|TRBV29-1|TRBJ1-2
CSATSTAPYGYTF
TGCAGCGCCACGTCCACGGCACCCTATGGCTACACCTTC
>NA|NA|18|TRBV5-8|TRBJ2-3
CASPIRVMIDPSTDTQYF
TGTGCCAGCCCAATACGGGTCATGATAGACCCTAGCACAGATACGCAGTATTTT
>NA|once|14|TRBV28|TRBJ2-7
CASSLPERLYEQYF
TGTGCCAGCAGTTTACCTGAGCGACTCTACGAGCAGTACTTC
>NA|NA|16|TRBV16|TRBJ2-5
CASSQIGYKVQETQYF
TGTGCCAGCAGCCAAATAGGCTACAAAGTACAAGAGACCCAGTACTTC